Shown below are 30 T cell receptor beta chains from a single sample sequenced in a study of cytomegalovirus exposure and HLA in healthy donors. The study ran its PCR with 60 Vbeta and 13 Jbeta primers. Assay used: immunoSEQ multiplex PCR; TCRdb lists only in-frame clones, some missing. The data contain more than 110,000 clones, around 79% of them singletons. The sample taken for sequencing was PBMCs. These receptors originate from a female donor in good health and CMV-seronegative.

The chain combines TRBV15 with TRBJ1-3, with D possibly matching TRBD1 (5 bases). There are 16 residues in the CDR3. The germline CDR1 and CDR2 sequences are LNHNV and YYDKDF (reference sequence). Trimming left V 3 bases short and J 0 bases short, with 12 bases between. This chain's CDR3 is CATSRDTGFSGNTIYF. CDR3 DNA sequence: TGTGCCACCAGCAGGGATACAGGCTTCTCTGGAAACACCATATATTTT.

This clone was detected once. This chain uses TRBV18 with TRBJ1-5, with TRBD1 as a possible D gene (5 bases). The CDR3 extends over 12 amino acids. The V end was cut by 3 bases, the J end by 9 bases, with 9 bases between. Germline CDR1 is KGHSH and CDR2 is LQKENI. CDR3 DNA: TGTGCCAGCTCACCGGGCCAGGGGCCCCAGCATTTT. Translation: CASSPGQGPQHF. The full variable domain, completed using reference TRBV18 and TRBJ1-5, is NAGVMQNPRHLVRRRGQEARLRCSPMKGHSHVYWYRQLPEEGLKFMVYLQKENIIDESGMPKERFSAEFPKEGPSILRIQQVVRGDSAAYFCASSPGQGPQHFGDGTRLSIL.

The genes are TRBV11-2 and TRBJ1-1; tentative D call: TRBD1 (5 bases). The CDR3 covers 16 residues. V lost 2 bases, J lost 7 bases, and 20 bases lay in between. Germline loops: CDR1 SGHAT, CDR2 FQNNGV. In DNA, the CDR3 is TGTGCCAGCAGCTTATTGGCAGGAGGGGTGGTAGGTGAAGCTTTCTTT. Its protein product is CASSLLAGGVVGEAFF.

The chain links TRBV9 to TRBJ2-7; 10 nucleotides match TRBD2. There are 14 residues in the CDR3. With 1 base clipped from V and 6 bases from J, the junction kept 4 bases outside the gene matches. CDR1 and CDR2 from the germline V gene are SGDLS and YYNGEE. The CDR3 sequence: CASSVTAGGGEQYF. CDR3 nucleotide sequence: TGTGCCAGCAGCGTAACAGCGGGAGGGGGCGAGCAGTACTTC.

This clone has a single count. V and J are TRBV7-2 and TRBJ2-7, with 10 nucleotides matching TRBD2. Germline assignment: CDR1 SGHTA and CDR2 FQGNSA. This CDR3 spans 15 amino acids. J was trimmed by 3 bases and V by 4 bases; bases with no gene match: 6. CDR3 region: CASSSSGGVNYEQYF. CDR3 bases: TGTGCCAGCAGCTCAAGCGGGGGGGTAAACTACGAGCAGTACTTC. The full variable domain, rest sourced from reference TRBV7-2 and TRBJ2-7, is GAGVSQSPSNKVTEKGKDVELRCDPISGHTALYWYRQSLGQGLEFLIYFQGNSAPDKSGLPSDRFSAERTGGSVSTLTIQRTQQEDSAVYLCASSSSGGVNYEQYFGPGTRLTVT.

This chain joins TRBV6-1 and TRBJ2-2, with 8 bases fitting TRBD2. Germline CDR1 reads MNHNS; CDR2 reads SASEGT. The CDR3 is made up of 15 amino acids. V was clipped by 6 bases and J by 2 bases; unmatched bases: 5. CDR3 DNA: TGTGCCAGCAGCGTCGGGAGGGCAAACACCGGGGAGCTGTTTTTT. It yields the protein CASSVGRANTGELFF.

This clone was seen only once. The J gene is TRBJ2-1, the V gene TRBV25-1; D call uncertain. Looked up from germline, CDR1 is MGHDK and CDR2 is SYGVNS. Deletions cut 3 bases from V and 15 bases from J, with 15 bases between. This CDR3 is built from 12 residues. The CDR3 sequence: CASSDAQRRLFF. CDR3 sequence (DNA): TGTGCCAGCAGTGATGCCCAGAGGCGGCTGTTCTTC.

Written as DNA, the CDR3 is TGCGCCAGCAGCCTGGCCATTGGCCGGCGGGTAGGAAACACCATATATTTT. Protein sequence: CASSLAIGRRVGNTIYF. V and J are TRBV5-1 and TRBJ1-3; D gene unclear. V was cut by 4 bases and J by 4 bases, with 21 bases left in between. CDR1 and CDR2 (germline): SGHRS, YFSETQ. This CDR3 is built from 17 residues. The full variable domain, completed using reference TRBV5-1 and TRBJ1-3, is KAGVTQTPRYLIKTRGQQVTLSCSPISGHRSVSWYQQTPGQGLQFLFEYFSETQRNKGNFPGRFSGRQFSNSRSEMNVSTLELGDSALYLCASSLAIGRRVGNTIYFGEGSWLTVV.

On this clone: Because the CDR3 is missing its conserved closing phenylalanine or tryptophan, this is likely a read error. The CDR3 loop reads CASSLEGLTYEQYL. The CDR3 DNA reads TGTGCCAGCAGCTTGGAGGGGTTGACCTACGAGCAGTACCTC. This chain connects TRBV5-6 to TRBJ2-7, with D perhaps matching TRBD1 (5 bases). This CDR3 comprises 14 residues. The germline V gene has CDR1 SGHDT and CDR2 YYEEEE. V lost 0 bases and J lost 2, with 9 bases in between.

The chain recombines TRBV29-1 with TRBJ1-5, with 8 bases identical to TRBD1. Germline CDR1 and CDR2: SQVTM and ANQGSEA. This CDR3 has 13 residues. Unmatched junction bases numbered 13, after V lost 6 bases and J lost 12 bases. The CDR3 spells CSVAFTGGFRQHF. DNA for the CDR3: TGCAGCGTGGCATTTACAGGGGGTTTTCGCCAGCATTTT.

As concerns this clone: It is unclear where the CDR3 begins or ends on the DNA, so no DNA is shown, and the CDR3 is as TCRdb lists it. This chain connects TRBV11-2 to TRBJ2-7; the DNA was not used to check the table's D call, TRBD1. A total of 18 residues make up the CDR3, ends included. Germline values: CDR1 SGHAT, CDR2 FQNNGV. The CDR3 sequence: CASSLGRSSILGAREQYF.

The chain's CDR3 is CASSIAGTGYEQYF. For the CDR3, the DNA is TGTGCCAGCAGCATTGCCGGGACAGGGTACGAGCAGTACTTC. The chain joins TRBV5-4 to TRBJ2-7; 9 nucleotides line up with TRBD1. Germline V gene lookup returns CDR1 SGHNT and CDR2 YYREEE (reference sequence). Germline trimming cut 4 bases from V and 4 bases from J; bases unmatched to any gene: 6. The CDR3 consists of 14 residues.

This clone qualifies as medium-sized (0.01 to 0.1%). The chain links TRBV2 to TRBJ1-3; D unresolved. Between the trimmed V and J ends, which lost 3 bases and 0 bases, there was a span of 6 bases. This CDR3 has 14 residues. In germline, CDR1 is SNHLY, CDR2 FYNNEI. CDR3 sequence: CASSDTYSGNTIYF. In DNA form, the CDR3 reads TGTGCCAGCAGTGACACTTACTCTGGAAACACCATATATTTT.

V gene TRBV6-5 combines with J gene TRBJ2-6, with 7 bases aligning to TRBD1. Germline loops: CDR1 MNHEY, CDR2 SVGAGI. CDR3 length: 16 amino acids. Trimming cost V 0 bases and J 4 bases; bases outside gene matches: 3. The CDR3, as DNA: TGTGCCAGCAGTTACTCGAAGGGGGCCGGGGCCAACGTCCTGACTTTC. Protein sequence: CASSYSKGAGANVLTF.

Only a few counts were recorded for this clone. The chain has TRBV7-9 and TRBJ1-1; 10 bases are a match to TRBD1. This CDR3 is 15 amino acids long. V dropped 0 bases and J dropped 5; count of bases not matched to a gene: 3. Germline lookup yields CDR1 SEHNR and CDR2 FQNEAQ (reference sequence). CDR3 sequence (DNA): TGTGCCAGCAGCTTAGCATGGGACAGGGGTACTGAAGCTTTCTTT. As protein: CASSLAWDRGTEAFF.

The chain joins TRBV30 to TRBJ1-5; D call uncertain. The CDR3 totals 13 residues. Germline CDR1 reads GTSNPN; CDR2 reads SVGIG (reference sequence). Trimming pared 2 bases from V and 9 bases from J, leaving 14 bases between. For the CDR3, the DNA is TGTGCCTGGAGTATAGGTACCGGGTCGCCCCAGCATTTT. Its translation: CAWSIGTGSPQHF.

This CDR3 is CARSSDFLLEQFF. CDR3 DNA sequence: TGTGCCAGAAGCTCGGACTTTCTCCTTGAGCAGTTCTTC. The chain joins TRBV5-3 to TRBJ2-1, with a weak D call TRBD2 (5 bases). TRBV5-3 is an ORF, with its function uncertain. This CDR3 has 13 amino acids. Between the trimmed V and J ends, which lost 3 bases and 9 bases, there was a span of 13 bases.

In its sample, this clone was seen once. The V call is TRBV13, the J call TRBJ2-7; a weak D match, TRBD1 (6 bases). V was trimmed by 2 bases and J by 4 bases, leaving 18 bases between them. The CDR3 is 16 residues long. CDR1 and CDR2 from the germline V gene are PRHDT and FYEKMQ (reference sequence). The CDR3 loop reads CASSLNPLLRGYEQYF. The CDR3 DNA is TGTGCCAGCAGCTTAAATCCCCTCCTCAGGGGTTACGAGCAGTACTTC.

The V call is TRBV6-4, the J call TRBJ2-7; 11 nucleotides line up with TRBD2. Trimming removed 4 bases from V and 0 bases from J; junction bases left unmatched: 14. The CDR3 is made up of 19 amino acids. Germline-derived CDR1 and CDR2 are MRHNA and SNTAGT. CDR3 residues: CASSGWVGLAALSSYEQYF. Here the CDR3 DNA reads TGTGCCAGCAGTGGCTGGGTGGGACTAGCGGCGCTAAGCTCCTACGAGCAGTACTTC.

The chain joins TRBV28 to TRBJ1-2; 7 bases are shared with TRBD1. The V gene's germline CDR1 is MDHEN and CDR2 SYDVKM. J lost 4 bases, V lost 4 bases, and 9 bases had no gene match. The CDR3 extends over 15 amino acids. DNA for the CDR3: TGTGCCAGCAGTTCCCGACAGGGTTTAGTCTATGGCTACACCTTC. Translated, it gives CASSSRQGLVYGYTF.

V usage is TRBV7-9 and J usage is TRBJ2-5; D unclear. Trimming cost V 8 bases and J 2 bases, with 15 bases left between them. CDR3 length: 14 amino acids. CDR1 and CDR2 from the germline V gene are SEHNR and FQNEAQ (reference sequence). The CDR3: CASGIEGGQETQYF. CDR3 DNA: TGTGCCAGCGGTATCGAAGGCGGACAAGAGACCCAGTACTTC.

The chain combines TRBV6-4 with TRBJ2-3; 10 positions match TRBD2. After removal of 5 bases from V and 0 bases from J, the junction contained 2 bases not matched to a gene. This CDR3 comprises 15 residues. Germline V gene lookup returns CDR1 MRHNA and CDR2 SNTAGT. The CDR3 nucleotides are TGTGCCAGCAGTCGGGGACTAGCGAGCACAGATACGCAGTATTTT. Translating gives CASSRGLASTDTQYF.

The rearrangement links TRBV5-1 to TRBJ2-3; 13 bases match TRBD2. The CDR3 is made up of 16 amino acids. The J segment lost 2 bases and the V segment lost 4 bases, leaving 4 bases of the junction unmatched. Germline CDR1 is SGHRS and CDR2 is YFSETQ. The CDR3 DNA follows: TGCGCCAGCAGCCAGACTAGCGGGGGGCTCACAGATACGCAGTATTTT. Residues: CASSQTSGGLTDTQYF.

The chain is built from TRBV13 and TRBJ1-5, with 11 bases matching TRBD1. There are 14 residues in the CDR3. Germline loops: CDR1 PRHDT, CDR2 FYEKMQ (reference sequence). After removal of 5 bases from V and 6 bases from J, the junction contained 3 bases not matched to a gene. The CDR3 loop is CASSPGTGGQPQHF. CDR3 in DNA: TGTGCCAGCAGCCCTGGGACAGGGGGTCAGCCCCAGCATTTT.

The CDR3 loop is CASSTGPTIVNEQFF. In DNA form, the CDR3 reads TGTGCCAGCAGTACAGGGCCAACAATAGTAAATGAGCAGTTCTTC. This chain joins TRBV6-1 and TRBJ2-1; D is possibly TRBD1 (6 bases). Germline V CDR1 and CDR2: MNHNS, SASEGT. V gave up 5 bases and J gave up 7 bases, with 18 bases separating them. CDR3 length equals 15 residues.

This chain links TRBV11-2 with TRBJ2-1; 10 nucleotides align to TRBD2. CDR1 SGHAT and CDR2 FQNNGV come from the germline V gene. J gave up 7 bases and V 5 bases, and 8 bases lay outside the gene matches. The CDR3 is 15 residues long. CDR3 loop: CASSPAAGGQNEQFF. The CDR3 DNA reads TGTGCCAGCAGCCCCGCAGCGGGAGGGCAAAATGAGCAGTTCTTC.

This chain joins TRBV5-1 and TRBJ1-1; D is possibly TRBD1 (5 bases). From germline, CDR1 is SGHRS and CDR2 YFSETQ. This CDR3 has 16 amino acids. Deletions cut 0 bases from V and 1 base from J, with 13 bases between. DNA for the CDR3: TGCGCCAGCAGCTTGGCAGGGTATAAGGAGAACACTGAAGCTTTCTTT. Its translation: CASSLAGYKENTEAFF. The full variable domain, with the rest looked up from reference TRBV5-1 and TRBJ1-1, is KAGVTQTPRYLIKTRGQQVTLSCSPISGHRSVSWYQQTPGQGLQFLFEYFSETQRNKGNFPGRFSGRQFSNSRSEMNVSTLELGDSALYLCASSLAGYKENTEAFFGQGTRLTVV.

This clone showed up just a few times. The chain combines TRBV2 with TRBJ2-7; 10 bases align to TRBD1. Germline CDR1 and CDR2: SNHLY and FYNNEI. The CDR3 runs 14 residues. The V segment lost 6 bases and the J segment 3 bases; nucleotides outside the gene matches: 5. CDR3 region: CASSSGQGNYEQYF. CDR3 nucleotide sequence: TGTGCCAGCAGCTCGGGACAGGGGAACTACGAGCAGTACTTC.

The CDR3 reads CASSPGLSTDTQYF. CDR3 sequence (DNA): TGTGCCAGCAGTCCGGGACTCAGCACAGATACGCAGTATTTT. V gene TRBV6-5 combines with J gene TRBJ2-3, with D possibly being TRBD2 (6 bases). CDR1 and CDR2 (germline): MNHEY, SVGAGI. The CDR3 has 14 amino acids. Trimming took 5 bases from V and 0 from J, leaving 9 bases between them.

The V call is TRBV5-4, the J call TRBJ2-5; D is perhaps TRBD1 (6 bases). The CDR3 is made up of 13 amino acids. Between the trimmed V and J ends, which lost 5 bases and 2 bases, there was a span of 10 bases. The germline gives CDR1 SGHNT, CDR2 YYREEE (reference sequence). The CDR3: CASRRTGQETQYF. The CDR3 nucleotides are TGTGCCAGCAGACGTACAGGGCAAGAGACCCAGTACTTC.